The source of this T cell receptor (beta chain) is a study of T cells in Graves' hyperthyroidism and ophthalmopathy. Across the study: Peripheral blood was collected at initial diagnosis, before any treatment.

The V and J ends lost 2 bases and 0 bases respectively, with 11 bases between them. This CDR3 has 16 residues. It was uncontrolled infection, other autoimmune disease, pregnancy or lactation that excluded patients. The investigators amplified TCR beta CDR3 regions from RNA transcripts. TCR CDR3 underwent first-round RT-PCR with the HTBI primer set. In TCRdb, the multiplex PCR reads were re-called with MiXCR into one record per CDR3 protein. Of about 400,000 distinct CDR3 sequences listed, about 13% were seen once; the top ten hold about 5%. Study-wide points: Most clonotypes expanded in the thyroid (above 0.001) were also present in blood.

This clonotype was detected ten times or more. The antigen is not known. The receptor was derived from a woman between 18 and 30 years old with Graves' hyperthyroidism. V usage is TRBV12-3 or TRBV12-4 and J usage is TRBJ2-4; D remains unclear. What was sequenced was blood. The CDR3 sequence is CASSLRSGLAKNIQYF. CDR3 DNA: TGTGCCAGCAGTTTAAGGTCGGGTCTAGCCAAAAACATTCAGTACTTC.